Shown below are 20 T cell receptor beta chains from a single sample sequenced in a study of T cell responses to AZD1222 COVID-19 vaccine. Some clones are missing from TCRdb's copy, which holds only in-frame ones; the method was immunoSEQ multiplex PCR. The table shows around 77,000 clones, with about nine tenths occurring only once. This material consisted of peripheral blood, taken on day 0 of AZD1222 vaccination. These receptor sequences come from an adult in good health.

This rearrangement joins TRBV7-8 to TRBJ2-3, with 7 nucleotides matching TRBD1. This CDR3 is 17 amino acids long. J was trimmed by 10 bases and V by 5 bases; bases with no gene match: 21. Germline V lookup: CDR1 SGHVS, CDR2 FQNEAQ. The CDR3 region has the DNA TGTGCCAGCAGCCCAACCGCAGGGAATCTTGACAGGGTCTCGCAGTATTTT. Translated, it gives CASSPTAGNLDRVSQYF. Together with reference TRBV7-8 and TRBJ2-3, the CDR3 gives the full variable domain: GAGVSQSPRYKVAKRGQDVALRCDPISGHVSLFWYQQALGQGPEFLTYFQNEAQLDKSGLPSDRFFAERPEGSVSTLKIQRTQQEDSAVYLCASSPTAGNLDRVSQYFGPGTRLTVL.

The rearrangement uses TRBV6-5 and TRBJ1-6; 9 bases map to TRBD1. The CDR3 runs to 15 residues. Germline V lookup: CDR1 MNHEY, CDR2 SVGAGI. V lost 6 bases, J lost 5 bases, and 5 bases stayed unmatched. As DNA, the CDR3 is TGTGCCAGCAGGGACAGACAGGGGGATAATTCACCCCTCCACTTT. Amino acids: CASRDRQGDNSPLHF.

The chain recombines TRBV29-1 with TRBJ2-7; 9 bases are a match to TRBD2. After removal of 6 bases from V and 3 bases from J, the junction contained 9 bases not matched to a gene. Germline values: CDR1 SQVTM, CDR2 ANQGSEA. The CDR3 is 14 residues long. The CDR3 protein is CSVSLAGEGYEQYF. CDR3 DNA: TGCAGCGTCTCGTTAGCGGGAGAGGGCTACGAGCAGTACTTC.

The chain couples TRBV6-6 to TRBJ2-1; 11 bases are shared with TRBD2. V shed 2 bases and J 8 bases; nucleotides not matched to a gene: 2. CDR3 length: 14 amino acids. From germline, CDR1 is MNHNY and CDR2 SVGAGI (reference sequence). As DNA, the CDR3 is TGTGCCAGCAGTTACACTAGCGGGAGTGATGAGCAGTTCTTC. This codes for CASSYTSGSDEQFF.

The V and J genes are TRBV18 and TRBJ1-1; no clear D gene. V dropped 3 bases and J dropped 1 base, with 12 bases sitting between them. The germline V gene has CDR1 KGHSH and CDR2 LQKENI. The CDR3 runs to 15 residues. CDR3 residues: CASSPRRESNTEAFF. Here the CDR3 DNA reads TGTGCCAGCTCACCGAGGAGGGAGTCGAACACTGAAGCTTTCTTT.

V usage is TRBV19 and J usage is TRBJ1-5; D is possibly TRBD1 (5 bases). Looked up from germline, CDR1 is LNHDA and CDR2 is SQIVND (reference sequence). The CDR3 spans 17 residues. V was pared by 3 bases and J by 3 bases, with 18 bases between. In DNA, the CDR3 is TGTGCCAGTAGTATTTTTTCCGCGGGGGATGACAATCAGCCCCAGCATTTT. It is translated as CASSIFSAGDDNQPQHF.

The V gene is TRBV25-1, the J gene TRBJ1-4, with 8 bases that match TRBD1. Per the germline V gene, CDR1 is MGHDK and CDR2 is SYGVNS. V dropped 8 bases and J dropped 8; count of bases not matched to a gene: 16. This CDR3 has 16 residues. CDR3 DNA: TGTGCCAGCGCCGAATGGGGGCAGGGGGCTAGAGAAAAACTGTTTTTT. Translated, it gives CASAEWGQGAREKLFF.

V usage is TRBV30 and J usage is TRBJ1-5, with D maybe TRBD1 (5 bases). Germline assignment: CDR1 GTSNPN and CDR2 SVGIG (reference sequence). This CDR3 is built from 13 residues. The CDR3 coding sequence is TGTGCTTGGGGCGGTTATCCCAATCAGCCCCAGCATTTT. Translation gives CAWGGYPNQPQHF.

This sequence joins TRBV5-1 and TRBJ2-3, with D hard to call. The CDR3 length is 15 residues. In germline, CDR1 is SGHRS, CDR2 YFSETQ. V was cut by 2 bases and J by 6 bases, with 16 bases left in between. The CDR3 reads CASSFSRAMLDTQYF. The DNA for the CDR3 is TGCGCCAGCAGCTTTTCTCGCGCGATGCTCGATACGCAGTATTTT.

The V call is TRBV19, the J call TRBJ2-2, with a possible D match to TRBD1 (5 bases). Germline-derived CDR1 and CDR2 are LNHDA and SQIVND (reference sequence). V lost 7 bases to trimming and J lost 1 base, with 10 bases between them. The CDR3 is 14 amino acids. CDR3 region: CASIRTGNTGELFF. CDR3 DNA: TGTGCCAGTATCCGCACAGGGAACACCGGGGAGCTGTTTTTT.

The chain is built from TRBV19 and TRBJ1-5, with D possibly TRBD1 on 5 matching bases. The CDR3 extends over 13 amino acids. The V gene lost 2 bases and the J gene lost 6 bases, with 8 bases spanning the gap. Germline V gene data show CDR1 as LNHDA and CDR2 as SQIVND (reference sequence). CDR3 protein: CASSIQGAQPQHF. The CDR3, as DNA: TGTGCCAGTAGTATACAGGGAGCTCAGCCCCAGCATTTT.

The CDR3 loop reads CASSRDSNQPQHF. The CDR3, as DNA: TGTGCCAGCAGTAGAGACAGCAATCAGCCCCAGCATTTT. The genes are TRBV6-5 and TRBJ1-5; no clear D. This CDR3 has 13 residues. The germline V gene encodes CDR1 MNHEY and CDR2 SVGAGI. V was shortened by 5 bases and J by 1 base, with 6 bases between the two germline ends.

The rearrangement links TRBV13 to TRBJ1-5; D remains unclear. CDR1 PRHDT and CDR2 FYEKMQ come from the germline V gene (reference sequence). Between the trimmed V and J ends, which lost 0 bases and 4 bases, there was a span of 1 base. CDR3 length equals 12 residues. CDR3 DNA sequence: TGTGCCAGCAGCTTAGGGAATCAGCCCCAGCATTTT. Protein: CASSLGNQPQHF.

This chain connects TRBV29-1 to TRBJ2-2; 8 bases match TRBD2. Losses at the gene ends were 7 bases for V and 7 bases for J; bases not matched to a gene: 11. Germline V gives CDR1 SQVTM, CDR2 ANQGSEA. The CDR3 extends over 14 amino acids. The CDR3 coding sequence is TGCAGCGCTTCTCCGACTAGCGTGGACGGGGAGCTGTTTTTT. This sequence encodes CSASPTSVDGELFF.

V gene TRBV19 combines with J gene TRBJ2-7; D is unresolved. Germline assignment: CDR1 LNHDA and CDR2 SQIVND (reference sequence). Deletions cut 3 bases from V and 0 bases from J, with 6 bases between. CDR3 length equals 13 residues. CDR3 nucleotide sequence: TGTGCCAGTAGTATTCAGGTCTCCTACGAGCAGTACTTC. Its protein is CASSIQVSYEQYF.

The chain joins TRBV5-1 to TRBJ2-3; D call uncertain. From germline, CDR1 is SGHRS and CDR2 YFSETQ. The CDR3 runs 18 residues. The ends were cut back, 3 bases at V and 1 base at J, with 21 bases in the middle. For the CDR3, the DNA is TGCGCCAGCAGCTCCCCCCGAGTAAATTTCCCGGGCACAGATACGCAGTATTTT. Amino acids: CASSSPRVNFPGTDTQYF.

J is TRBJ1-4 and V is TRBV28; D is uncertain. This CDR3 is built from 15 residues. Germline V CDR1 and CDR2: MDHEN, SYDVKM. The V gene lost 3 bases and the J gene lost 8 bases, with 16 bases spanning the gap. CDR3 nucleotide sequence: TGTGCCAGCAGTTTCCCCGGCCCTAATTCCGAAAAACTGTTTTTT. Translated: CASSFPGPNSEKLFF.

This clone appeared a single time. A much larger clone lies a single base off, so this may be a read error. Other DNA variants within this sample encode the same CDR3. The V gene is TRBV7-3, the J gene TRBJ1-2; D might be TRBD1 (6 bases). CDR3 length: 12 residues. The V gene lost 2 bases and the J gene lost 8 bases, with 9 bases spanning the gap. The germline V gene has CDR1 SGHTA and CDR2 FQGTGA. CDR3: CASSLEGGGYTF. Written as DNA, the CDR3 is TGTGCCAGCAGCTTAGAGGGGGGGGGCTACACCTTC. Full variable domain (remainder filled in from reference TRBV7-3 and TRBJ1-2): GAGVSQTPSNKVTEKGKYVELRCDPISGHTALYWYRQSLGQGPEFLIYFQGTGAADDSGLPNDRFFAVRPEGSVSTLKIQRTERGDSAVYLCASSLEGGGYTFGSGTRLTVV.

The rearrangement uses TRBV2 and TRBJ1-4; no reliable D call. Germline CDR1 is SNHLY and CDR2 is FYNNEI. The CDR3 consists of 14 residues. V gave up 4 bases and J gave up 6 bases, with 12 bases separating them. Here the CDR3 DNA reads TGTGCCAGCAGTGCGTCAGTGGCGTATGAAAAACTGTTTTTT. It codes for CASSASVAYEKLFF.

V and J are TRBV15 and TRBJ2-2, with D hard to call. The CDR3 extends over 14 amino acids. Germline CDR1 and CDR2: LNHNV and YYDKDF (reference sequence). The germline V and J ends were trimmed by 1 base and 4 bases, with 7 bases remaining between them. CDR3 in amino acids: CATSRGPATGELFF. The DNA of the CDR3 is TGTGCCACCAGCAGAGGTCCAGCCACCGGGGAGCTGTTTTTT.